The 2 T cell receptor beta chains in this list originate from one sample, sequenced in a study of T cells in Graves' hyperthyroidism and ophthalmopathy. RNA transcripts gave rise to amplified TCR beta CDR3 regions. Researchers ran a first-round RT-PCR on the TCR CDR3 using the HTBI primer set. TCRdb passed the multiplex PCR reads through MiXCR, listing each CDR3 protein once. The sample gives 450,000 to 700,000 distinct CDR3 sequences, about 45% of which show up once; under 20% is in the top ten. What was sequenced was peripheral blood or thyroid tissue (not recorded which). Receptors were obtained from an adult woman with Graves' disease, either hyperthyroidism or ophthalmopathy (not recorded which).

The chain links TRBV7-2 to TRBJ2-2; either TRBD1 or TRBD2 may fit D (5 bases each). The CDR3 runs to 15 residues. Trimming cost V 6 bases and J 0 bases, with 11 bases left between them. Germline CDR1 is SGHTA and CDR2 is FQGNSA. The CDR3 sequence: CASRRGPTNTGELFF. The CDR3 coding sequence is TGTGCCAGCAGGAGGGGTCCCACGAACACCGGGGAGCTGTTTTTT.

This rearrangement joins TRBV20-1 to TRBJ2-7; 11 bases are a match to TRBD1. V shed 5 bases, J shed 5 bases, and the junction held 8 bases outside the gene matches. The germline V gene has CDR1 DFQATT and CDR2 SNEGSKA (reference sequence). The length of the CDR3 is 14 residues. CDR3 DNA sequence: TGCAGTGCTTCTACCGGGACAGGGGGAAACGAGCAGTACTTC. Its protein is CSASTGTGGNEQYF.